This note documents a single TCR beta chain sequence. The antigen remains undetermined. V lost 5 bases, J lost 3 bases, and 12 bases stayed unmatched. Germline CDR1 and CDR2: LNHDA and SQIVND (reference sequence). The CDR3 runs 16 residues. The protocol was immunoSEQ multiplex PCR, while the TCRdb copy is restricted to in-frame clones and leaves out a portion. The top ten hold approximately 0.35% of the sample, which has more than 65,000 clones, roughly 89% seen once. The sample is drawn from a study of graft-versus-host responses after intestinal transplantation. Across the study: Transplants were multivisceral, liver-intestinal, or isolated intestinal.

Study observations and caveats: In patients with graft-donor T cell macrochimerism, allograft graft-versus-host to host-versus-graft clonal ratios were high.

This sequence was found in a human donor who received an intestinal transplant. This rearrangement joins TRBV19 to TRBJ1-2; 7 nucleotides line up with TRBD1. This specimen was unstimulated CD4+ T cells sorted from spleen or lymph node cells, taken before intestinal transplant. DNA of the CDR3: TGTGCCAGTAGTGAGAGGGGGCGAGGTAGTGACTATGGCTACACCTTC. Its protein is CASSERGRGSDYGYTF.